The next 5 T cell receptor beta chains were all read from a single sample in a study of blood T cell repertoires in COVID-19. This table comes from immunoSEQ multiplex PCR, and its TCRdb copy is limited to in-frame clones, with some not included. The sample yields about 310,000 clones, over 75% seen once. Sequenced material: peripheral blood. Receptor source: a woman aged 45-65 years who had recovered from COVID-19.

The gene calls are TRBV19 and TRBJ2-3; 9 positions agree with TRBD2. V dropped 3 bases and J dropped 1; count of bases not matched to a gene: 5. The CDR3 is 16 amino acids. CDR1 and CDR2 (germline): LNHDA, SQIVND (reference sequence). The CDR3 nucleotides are TGTGCCAGTAGTATGCGTTTAGCGGGGGGCACAGATACGCAGTATTTT. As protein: CASSMRLAGGTDTQYF. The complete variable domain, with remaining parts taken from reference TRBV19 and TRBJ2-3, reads DGGITQSPKYLFRKEGQNVTLSCEQNLNHDAMYWYRQDPGQGLRLIYYSQIVNDFQKGDIAEGYSVSREKKESFPLTVTSAQKNPTAFYLCASSMRLAGGTDTQYFGPGTRLTVL.

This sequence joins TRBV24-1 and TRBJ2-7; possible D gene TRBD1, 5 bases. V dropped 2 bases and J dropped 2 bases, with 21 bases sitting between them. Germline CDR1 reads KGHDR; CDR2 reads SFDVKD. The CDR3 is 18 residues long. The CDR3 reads CATSDSRDIGQGAYEQYF. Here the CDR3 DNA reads TGTGCCACCAGTGATTCTCGTGATATTGGCCAGGGCGCCTACGAGCAGTACTTC.

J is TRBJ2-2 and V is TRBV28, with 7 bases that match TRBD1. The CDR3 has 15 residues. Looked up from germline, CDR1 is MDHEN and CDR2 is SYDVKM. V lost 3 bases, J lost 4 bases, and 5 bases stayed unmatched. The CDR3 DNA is TGTGCCAGCAGTTTTCGCGCAGGGGGCACCGGGGAGCTGTTTTTT. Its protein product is CASSFRAGGTGELFF. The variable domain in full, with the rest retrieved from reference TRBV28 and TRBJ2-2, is DVKVTQSSRYLVKRTGEKVFLECVQDMDHENMFWYRQDPGLGLRLIYFSYDVKMKEKGDIPEGYSVSREKKERFSLILESASTNQTSMYLCASSFRAGGTGELFFGEGSRLTVL.

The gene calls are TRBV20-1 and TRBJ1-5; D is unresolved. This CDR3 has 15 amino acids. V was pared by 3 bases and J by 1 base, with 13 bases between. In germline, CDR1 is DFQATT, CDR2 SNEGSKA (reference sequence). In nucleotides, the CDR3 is TGCAGTGCTAGTCATCGGGTCTCAAGCAATCAGCCCCAGCATTTT. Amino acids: CSASHRVSSNQPQHF.

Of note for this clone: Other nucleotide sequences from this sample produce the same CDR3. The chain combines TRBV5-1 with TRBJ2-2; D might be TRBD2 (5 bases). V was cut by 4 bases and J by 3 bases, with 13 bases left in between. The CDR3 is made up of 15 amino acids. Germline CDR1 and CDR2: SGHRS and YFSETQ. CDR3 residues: CASSPLAGDTGELFF. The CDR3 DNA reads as TGCGCCAGCAGCCCTCTAGCCGGAGACACCGGGGAGCTGTTTTTT.